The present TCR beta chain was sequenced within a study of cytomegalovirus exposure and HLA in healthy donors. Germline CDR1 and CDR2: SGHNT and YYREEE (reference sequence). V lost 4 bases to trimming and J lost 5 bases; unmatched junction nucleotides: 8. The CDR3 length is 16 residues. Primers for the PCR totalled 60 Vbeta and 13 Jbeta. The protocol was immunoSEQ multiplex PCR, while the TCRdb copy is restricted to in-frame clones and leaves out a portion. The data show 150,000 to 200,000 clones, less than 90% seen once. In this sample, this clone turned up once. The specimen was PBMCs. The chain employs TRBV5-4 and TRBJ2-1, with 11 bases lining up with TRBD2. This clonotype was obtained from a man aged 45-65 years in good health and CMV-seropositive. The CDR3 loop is CASSRLGLAGDNEQFF. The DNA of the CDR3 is TGTGCCAGCAGCAGGCTCGGACTAGCGGGCGACAATGAGCAGTTCTTC.